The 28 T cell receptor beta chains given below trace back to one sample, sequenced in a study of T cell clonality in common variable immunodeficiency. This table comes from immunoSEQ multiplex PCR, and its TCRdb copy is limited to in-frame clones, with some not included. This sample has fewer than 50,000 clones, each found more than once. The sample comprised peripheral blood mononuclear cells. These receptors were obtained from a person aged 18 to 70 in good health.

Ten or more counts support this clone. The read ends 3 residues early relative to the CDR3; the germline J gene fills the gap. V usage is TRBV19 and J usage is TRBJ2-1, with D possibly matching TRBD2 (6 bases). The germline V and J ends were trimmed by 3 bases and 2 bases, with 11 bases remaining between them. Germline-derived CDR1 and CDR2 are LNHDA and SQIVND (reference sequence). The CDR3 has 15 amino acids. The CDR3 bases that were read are TGTGCCAGTAGTATCGGGGGTAACACCTACAATGAG. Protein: CASSIGGNTYNE. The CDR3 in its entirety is CASSIGGNTYNEQFF.

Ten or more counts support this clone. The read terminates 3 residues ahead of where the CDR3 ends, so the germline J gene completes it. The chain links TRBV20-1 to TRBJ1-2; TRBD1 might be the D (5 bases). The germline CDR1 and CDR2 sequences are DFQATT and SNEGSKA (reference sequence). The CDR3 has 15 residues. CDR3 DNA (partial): TGCAGTGCTAGCCCCCCCACAGGCAACCACCTGGGC. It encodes CSASPPTGNHLG. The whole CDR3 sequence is CSASPPTGNHLGYTF.

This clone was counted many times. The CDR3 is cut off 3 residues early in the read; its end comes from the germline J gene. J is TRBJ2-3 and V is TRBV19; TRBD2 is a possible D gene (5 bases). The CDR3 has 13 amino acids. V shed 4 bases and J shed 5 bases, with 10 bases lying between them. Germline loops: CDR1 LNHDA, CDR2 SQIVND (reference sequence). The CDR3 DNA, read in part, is TGTGCCAGTAGTACGGGGATCGGAGATACG. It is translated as CASSTGIGDT. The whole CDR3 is CASSTGIGDTQYF.

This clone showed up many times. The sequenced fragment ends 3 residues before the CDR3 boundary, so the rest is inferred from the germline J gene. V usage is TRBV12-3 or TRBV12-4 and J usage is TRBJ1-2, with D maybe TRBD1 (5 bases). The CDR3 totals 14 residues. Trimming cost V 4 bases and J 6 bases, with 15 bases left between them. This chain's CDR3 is CASSSSQGINGYTF. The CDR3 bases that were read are TGTGCCAGCAGTTCTTCCCAGGGAATAAATGGC.

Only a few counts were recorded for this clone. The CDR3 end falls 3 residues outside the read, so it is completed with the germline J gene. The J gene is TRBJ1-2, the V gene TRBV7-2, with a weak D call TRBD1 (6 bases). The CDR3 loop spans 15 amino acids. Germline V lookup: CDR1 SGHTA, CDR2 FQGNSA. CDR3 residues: CASSSRGGVYNDYTF. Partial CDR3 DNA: TGTGCCAGCAGCTCCAGGGGTGGGGTTTACAATGAC.

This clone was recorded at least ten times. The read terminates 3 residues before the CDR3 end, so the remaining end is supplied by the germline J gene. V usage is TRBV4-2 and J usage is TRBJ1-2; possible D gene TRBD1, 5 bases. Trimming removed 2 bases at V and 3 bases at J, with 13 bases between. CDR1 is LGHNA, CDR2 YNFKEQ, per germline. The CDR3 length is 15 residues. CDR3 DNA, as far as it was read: TGTGCCAGCAGCCAAATTGAACGGGGGGACTATGGC. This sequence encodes CASSQIERGDYG. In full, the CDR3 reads CASSQIERGDYGYTF.

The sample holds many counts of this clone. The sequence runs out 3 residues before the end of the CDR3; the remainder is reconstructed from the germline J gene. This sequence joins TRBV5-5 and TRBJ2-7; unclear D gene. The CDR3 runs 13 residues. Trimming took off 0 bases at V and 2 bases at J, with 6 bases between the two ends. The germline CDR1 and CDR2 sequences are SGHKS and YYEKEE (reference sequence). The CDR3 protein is CASSLAPTYEQYF. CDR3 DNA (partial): TGTGCCAGCAGCTTGGCTCCTACCTACGAG.

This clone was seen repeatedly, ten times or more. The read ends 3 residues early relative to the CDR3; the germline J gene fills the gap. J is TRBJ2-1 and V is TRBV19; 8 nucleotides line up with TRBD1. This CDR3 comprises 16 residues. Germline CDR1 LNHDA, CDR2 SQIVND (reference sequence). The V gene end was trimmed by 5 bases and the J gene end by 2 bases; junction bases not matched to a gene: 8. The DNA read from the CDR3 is TGTGCCAGTAGTCCCAGGGGGCGATTCCCCTACAATGAG. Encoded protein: CASSPRGRFPYNE. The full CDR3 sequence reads CASSPRGRFPYNEQFF. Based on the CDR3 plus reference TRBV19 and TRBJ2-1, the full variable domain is DGGITQSPKYLFRKEGQNVTLSCEQNLNHDAMYWYRQDPGQGLRLIYYSQIVNDFQKGDIAEGYSVSREKKESFPLTVTSAQKNPTAFYLCASSPRGRFPYNEQFFGPGTRLTVL.

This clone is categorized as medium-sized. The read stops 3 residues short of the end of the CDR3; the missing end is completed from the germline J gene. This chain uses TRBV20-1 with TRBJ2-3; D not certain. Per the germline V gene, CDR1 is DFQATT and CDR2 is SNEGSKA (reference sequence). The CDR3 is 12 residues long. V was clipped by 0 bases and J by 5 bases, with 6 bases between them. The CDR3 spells CSARDFLDTQYF. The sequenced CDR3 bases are TGCAGTGCTAGAGATTTCTTAGATACG.

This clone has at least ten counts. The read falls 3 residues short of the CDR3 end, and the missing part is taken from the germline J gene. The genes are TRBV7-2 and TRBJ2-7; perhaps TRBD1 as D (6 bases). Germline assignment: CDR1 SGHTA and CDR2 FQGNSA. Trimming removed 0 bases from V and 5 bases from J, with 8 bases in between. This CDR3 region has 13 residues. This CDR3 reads CASSLAQGDEQYF. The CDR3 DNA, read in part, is TGTGCCAGCAGCTTAGCACAGGGCGACGAG.

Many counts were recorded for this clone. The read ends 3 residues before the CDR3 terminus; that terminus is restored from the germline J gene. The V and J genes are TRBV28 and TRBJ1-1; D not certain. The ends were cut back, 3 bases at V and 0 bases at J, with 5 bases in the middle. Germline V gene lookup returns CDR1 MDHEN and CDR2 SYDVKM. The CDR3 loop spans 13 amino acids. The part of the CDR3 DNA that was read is TGTGCCAGCAGTTTCGGTCTGAACACTGAA. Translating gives CASSFGLNTE. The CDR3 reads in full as CASSFGLNTEAFF.

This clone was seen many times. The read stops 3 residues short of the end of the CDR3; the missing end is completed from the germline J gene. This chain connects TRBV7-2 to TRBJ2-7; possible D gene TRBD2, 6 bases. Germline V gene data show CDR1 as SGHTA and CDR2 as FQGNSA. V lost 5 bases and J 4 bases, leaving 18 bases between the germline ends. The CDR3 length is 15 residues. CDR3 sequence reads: CASSPLAGPTYEQYF. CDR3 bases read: TGTGCCAGCAGCCCCCTCGCGGGGCCCACTTACGAG.

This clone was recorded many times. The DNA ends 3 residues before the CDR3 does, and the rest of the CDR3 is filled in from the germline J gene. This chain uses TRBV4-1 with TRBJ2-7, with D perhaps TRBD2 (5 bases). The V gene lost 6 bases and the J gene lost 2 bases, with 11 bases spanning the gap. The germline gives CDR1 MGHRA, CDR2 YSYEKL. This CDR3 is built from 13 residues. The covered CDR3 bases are TGCGCCAGCAGTCCGGACGGGGCCTACGAG. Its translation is CASSPDGAYE. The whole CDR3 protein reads CASSPDGAYEQYF.

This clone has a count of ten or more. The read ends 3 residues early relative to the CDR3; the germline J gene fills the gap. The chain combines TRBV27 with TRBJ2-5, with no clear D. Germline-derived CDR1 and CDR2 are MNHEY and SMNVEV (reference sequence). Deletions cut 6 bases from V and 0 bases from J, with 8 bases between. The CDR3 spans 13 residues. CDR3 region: CASRAENQETQYF. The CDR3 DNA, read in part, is TGTGCCAGCAGGGCGGAGAACCAAGAGACC.

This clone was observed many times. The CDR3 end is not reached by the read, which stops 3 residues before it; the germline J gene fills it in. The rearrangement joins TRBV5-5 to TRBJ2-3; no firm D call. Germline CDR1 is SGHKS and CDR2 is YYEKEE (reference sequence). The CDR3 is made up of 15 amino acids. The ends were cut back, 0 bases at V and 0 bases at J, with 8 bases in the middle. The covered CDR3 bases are TGTGCCAGCAGCTTGGCCGCGTTAAGCACAGATACG. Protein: CASSLAALSTDT. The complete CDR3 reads CASSLAALSTDTQYF.

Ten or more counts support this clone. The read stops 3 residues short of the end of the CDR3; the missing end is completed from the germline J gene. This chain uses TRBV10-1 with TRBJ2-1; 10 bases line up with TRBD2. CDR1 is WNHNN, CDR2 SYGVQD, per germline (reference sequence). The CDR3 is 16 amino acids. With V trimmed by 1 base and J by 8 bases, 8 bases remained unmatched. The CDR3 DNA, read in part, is TGCGCCAGCAGTGAGTTCAGCGGGGGGGAGGATTATGAG. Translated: CASSEFSGGEDYE. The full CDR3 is CASSEFSGGEDYEQFF.

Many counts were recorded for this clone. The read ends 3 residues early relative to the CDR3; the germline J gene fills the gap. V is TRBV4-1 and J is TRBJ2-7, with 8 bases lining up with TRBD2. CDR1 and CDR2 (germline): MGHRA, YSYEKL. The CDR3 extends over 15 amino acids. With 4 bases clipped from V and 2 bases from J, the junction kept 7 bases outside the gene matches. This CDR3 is CASSPAAGGAYEQYF. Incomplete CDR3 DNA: TGCGCCAGCAGCCCCGCTGCCGGGGGGGCCTACGAG.

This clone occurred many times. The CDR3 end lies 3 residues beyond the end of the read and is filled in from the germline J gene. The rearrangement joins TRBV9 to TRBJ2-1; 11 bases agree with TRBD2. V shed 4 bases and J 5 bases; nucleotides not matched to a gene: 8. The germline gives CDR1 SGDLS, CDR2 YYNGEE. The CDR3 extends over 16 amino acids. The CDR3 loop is CASSFSGTSGNNEQFF. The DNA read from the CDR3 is TGTGCCAGCAGCTTTTCCGGGACTAGCGGTAACAATGAG. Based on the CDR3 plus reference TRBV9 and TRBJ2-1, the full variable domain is DSGVTQTPKHLITATGQRVTLRCSPRSGDLSVYWYQQSLDQGLQFLIQYYNGEERAKGNILERFSAQQFPDLHSELNLSSLELGDSALYFCASSFSGTSGNNEQFFGPGTRLTVL.

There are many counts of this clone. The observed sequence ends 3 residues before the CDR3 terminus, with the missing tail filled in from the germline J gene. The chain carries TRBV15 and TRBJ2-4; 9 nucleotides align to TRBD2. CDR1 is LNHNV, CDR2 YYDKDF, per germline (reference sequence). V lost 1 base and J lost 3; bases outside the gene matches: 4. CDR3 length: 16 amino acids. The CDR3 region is CATSRGSGSGKNIQYF. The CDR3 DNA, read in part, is TGTGCCACCAGCAGAGGTAGCGGGAGTGGCAAAAACATT. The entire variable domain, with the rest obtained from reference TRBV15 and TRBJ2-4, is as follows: DAMVIQNPRYQVTQFGKPVTLSCSQTLNHNVMYWYQQKSSQAPKLLFHYYDKDFNNEADTPDNFQSRRPNTSFCFLDIRSPGLGDTAMYLCATSRGSGSGKNIQYFGAGTRLSVL.

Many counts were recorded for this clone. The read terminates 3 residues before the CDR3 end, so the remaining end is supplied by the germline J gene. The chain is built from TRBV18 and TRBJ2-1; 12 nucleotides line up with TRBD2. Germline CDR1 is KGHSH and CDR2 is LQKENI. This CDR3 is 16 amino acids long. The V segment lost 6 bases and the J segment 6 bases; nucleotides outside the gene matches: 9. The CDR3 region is CASSRSTSGGSNEQFF. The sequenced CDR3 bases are TGTGCCAGCTCGCGATCTACTAGCGGGGGGAGCAATGAG.

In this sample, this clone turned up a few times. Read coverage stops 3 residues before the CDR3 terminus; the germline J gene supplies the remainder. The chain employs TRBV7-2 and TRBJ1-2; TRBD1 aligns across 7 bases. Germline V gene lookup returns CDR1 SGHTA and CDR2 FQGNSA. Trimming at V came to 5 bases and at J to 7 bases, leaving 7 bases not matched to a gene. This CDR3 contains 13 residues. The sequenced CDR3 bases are TGTGCCAGCAGCCACATCACAGGGGTTGGC. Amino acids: CASSHITGVG. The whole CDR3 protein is CASSHITGVGYTF.

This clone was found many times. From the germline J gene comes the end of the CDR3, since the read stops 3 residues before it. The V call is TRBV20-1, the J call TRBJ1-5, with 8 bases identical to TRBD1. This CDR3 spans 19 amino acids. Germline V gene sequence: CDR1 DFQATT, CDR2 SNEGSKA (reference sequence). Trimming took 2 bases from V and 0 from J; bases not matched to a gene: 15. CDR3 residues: CSARPPGQAPRYSNQPQHF. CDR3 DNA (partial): TGCAGTGCTAGACCTCCGGGACAGGCGCCGAGGTATAGCAATCAGCCC.

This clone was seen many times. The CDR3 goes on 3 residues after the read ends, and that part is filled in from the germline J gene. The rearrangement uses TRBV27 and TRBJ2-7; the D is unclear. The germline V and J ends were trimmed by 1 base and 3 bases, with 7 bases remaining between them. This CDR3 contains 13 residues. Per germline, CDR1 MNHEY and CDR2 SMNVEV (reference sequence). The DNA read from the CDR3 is TGTGCCAGCAGTTTATTACAGAACTACGAG. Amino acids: CASSLLQNYE. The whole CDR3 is CASSLLQNYEQYF.

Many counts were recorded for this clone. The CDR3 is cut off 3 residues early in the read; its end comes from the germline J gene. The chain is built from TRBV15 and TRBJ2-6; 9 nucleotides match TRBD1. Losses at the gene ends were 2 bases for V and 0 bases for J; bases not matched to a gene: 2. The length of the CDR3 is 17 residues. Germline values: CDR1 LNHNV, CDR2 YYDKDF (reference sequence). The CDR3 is CATSRQDRGSGANVLTF. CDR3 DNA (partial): TGTGCCACCAGCAGACAGGACAGGGGCTCTGGGGCCAACGTC.

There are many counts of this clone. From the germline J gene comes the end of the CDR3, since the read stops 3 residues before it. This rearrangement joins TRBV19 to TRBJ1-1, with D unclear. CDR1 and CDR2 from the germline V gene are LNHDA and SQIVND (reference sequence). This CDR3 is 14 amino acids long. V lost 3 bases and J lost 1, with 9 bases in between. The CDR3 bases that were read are TGTGCCAGTAGTATGAGTCAGCGGAACACTGAA. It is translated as CASSMSQRNTE. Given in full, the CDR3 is CASSMSQRNTEAFF.

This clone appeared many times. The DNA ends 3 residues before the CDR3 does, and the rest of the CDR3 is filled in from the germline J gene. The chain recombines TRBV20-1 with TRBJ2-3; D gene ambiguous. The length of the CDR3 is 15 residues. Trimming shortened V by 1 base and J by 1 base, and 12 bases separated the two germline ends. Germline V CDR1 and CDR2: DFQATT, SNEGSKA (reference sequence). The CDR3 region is CSARGTLTGTDTQYF. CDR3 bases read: TGCAGTGCTAGAGGCACCTTAACGGGCACAGATACG.

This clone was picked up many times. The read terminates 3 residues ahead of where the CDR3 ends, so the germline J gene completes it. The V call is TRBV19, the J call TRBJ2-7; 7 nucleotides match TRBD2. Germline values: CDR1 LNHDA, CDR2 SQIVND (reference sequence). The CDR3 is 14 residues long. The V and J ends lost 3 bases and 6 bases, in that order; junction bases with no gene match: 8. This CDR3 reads CASSIPGRAGEQYF. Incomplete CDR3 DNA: TGTGCCAGTAGTATCCCAGGGAGGGCCGGCGAG.

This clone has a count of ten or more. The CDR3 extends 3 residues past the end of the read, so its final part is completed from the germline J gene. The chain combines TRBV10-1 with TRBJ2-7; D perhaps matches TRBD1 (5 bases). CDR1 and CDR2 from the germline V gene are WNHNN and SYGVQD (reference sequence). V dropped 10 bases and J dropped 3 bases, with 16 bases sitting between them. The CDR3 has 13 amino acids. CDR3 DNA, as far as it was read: TGCGCCATCCGAGACAGAGCTCTCTACGAG. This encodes CAIRDRALYE. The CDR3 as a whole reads CAIRDRALYEQYF.